Presented here are 21 T cell receptor beta chains from one specimen sequenced in a study of Ad26.COV2.S vaccination and SARS-CoV-2 variants. Repertoires were generated with immunoSEQ multiplex PCR, while TCRdb's copy carries only in-frame clones and drops some. The table has over 200,000 clones, roughly 90% seen once. Described treatment: over 15 received Ad26.COV2.S at low or high dose, single or two shots; about 5 received placebo; per-sample allocation not given. Sample collection was performed on day 63 after the first vaccine or placebo injection. Sample: peripheral blood, taken in a trial of Ad26.COV2.S vaccine versus placebo. All receptors derive from a person aged 18-60 years who received the Ad26.COV2.S COVID-19 vaccine or a placebo.

This clone was counted only a few times. The chain links TRBV7-2 to TRBJ2-1; D is perhaps TRBD1 (6 bases). The length of the CDR3 is 14 residues. Germline CDR1 and CDR2: SGHTA and FQGNSA. Trimming pared 5 bases from V and 4 bases from J, leaving 12 bases between. The CDR3 bases are TGTGCCAGCAGCCCCTGGACAGATTACAATGAGCAGTTCTTC. Its protein is CASSPWTDYNEQFF.

This clone appeared a single time. This chain uses TRBV5-4 with TRBJ2-7; the match to TRBD2 covers 12 bases. With V trimmed by 4 bases and J by 4 bases, 6 bases remained unmatched. There are 15 residues in the CDR3. The germline V gene encodes CDR1 SGHNT and CDR2 YYREEE (reference sequence). The CDR3 sequence is CASSNRLAGDYEQYF. The CDR3 DNA reads TGTGCCAGCAGCAACCGACTAGCGGGGGATTACGAGCAGTACTTC.

CDR3: CASSPYASPLHF. CDR3 nucleotide sequence: TGTGCCAGCAGCCCCTATGCTTCACCCCTCCACTTT. The chain links TRBV27 to TRBJ1-6; no clear D gene. The CDR3 spans 12 residues. With 6 bases removed from V and 9 bases from J, the gap between germline ends came to 9 bases. The germline V gene has CDR1 MNHEY and CDR2 SMNVEV (reference sequence).

The chain has TRBV28 and TRBJ1-1; tentative D call: TRBD1 (6 bases). With 7 bases removed from V and 3 bases from J, the gap between germline ends came to 15 bases. Germline CDR1 and CDR2: MDHEN and SYDVKM. The CDR3 has 14 residues. CDR3 sequence reads: CASIKGGGYTEAFF. The CDR3, as DNA: TGTGCCAGCATTAAGGGGGGAGGGTACACTGAAGCTTTCTTT.

The rearrangement uses TRBV29-1 and TRBJ2-1, with TRBD1 matching 8 bases. This CDR3 spans 13 amino acids. The V gene's germline CDR1 is SQVTM and CDR2 ANQGSEA. The ends lost 3 bases at V and 8 bases at J; junction bases unmatched: 6. This CDR3 reads CSVEAGQGYEQFF. Written as DNA, the CDR3 is TGCAGCGTTGAGGCTGGACAGGGCTATGAGCAGTTCTTC.

The gene calls are TRBV5-1 and TRBJ2-5; weak D call: TRBD1 (5 bases). Germline V gene data show CDR1 as SGHRS and CDR2 as YFSETQ. Trimming took 2 bases from V and 2 from J, leaving 10 bases between them. This CDR3 has 14 residues. The CDR3 is CASSFPRTQETQYF. The DNA of the CDR3 is TGCGCCAGCAGCTTCCCACGGACACAAGAGACCCAGTACTTC.

The chain joins TRBV5-4 to TRBJ2-2; D is unclear. The V gene lost 4 bases and the J gene lost 7 bases, with 17 bases spanning the gap. CDR1 and CDR2 from the germline V gene are SGHNT and YYREEE (reference sequence). This CDR3 region has 15 residues. The CDR3 sequence: CASSPIGGSGGELFF. The CDR3 coding sequence is TGTGCCAGCAGCCCCATTGGCGGATCAGGCGGGGAGCTGTTTTTT.

The rearrangement joins TRBV5-6 to TRBJ2-2, with TRBD1 matching 9 bases. V shed 5 bases, J shed 7 bases, and the junction held 6 bases outside the gene matches. Germline loops: CDR1 SGHDT, CDR2 YYEEEE. The CDR3 is 14 amino acids. The CDR3 region has the DNA TGTGCCAGCAGTGGGACAGGGAGGGGCGGGGAGCTGTTTTTT. Protein product: CASSGTGRGGELFF.

This clone was counted a few times. The gene calls are TRBV30 and TRBJ1-1; the D is unclear. This CDR3 is 14 amino acids long. Germline assignment: CDR1 GTSNPN and CDR2 SVGIG (reference sequence). V lost 2 bases, J lost 12 bases, and 22 bases lay in between. CDR3 residues: CAWSPGGVQLMTFF. As DNA, the CDR3 is TGTGCCTGGAGTCCAGGCGGGGTACAGCTGATGACTTTCTTT.

The chain employs TRBV21-1 and TRBJ2-7; the table's D gene call, TRBD2, was not cross checked with the DNA. TRBV21-1 is tagged as a pseudogene. There are 14 residues in the CDR3. CDR3 amino acids: CASRAVKGLYEQYF. CDR3 DNA sequence: TGTGCCAGCAGAGCCGTTAAGGGACTTTACGAGCAGTACTTC.

V usage is TRBV6-5 and J usage is TRBJ1-2; D uncertain. This CDR3 comprises 13 residues. Trimming took 7 bases from V and 1 from J, leaving 10 bases between them. From germline, CDR1 is MNHEY and CDR2 SVGAGI. CDR3 nucleotide sequence: TGTGCCAGCAAGAGTAGAGGTAACTATGGCTACACCTTC. Translation: CASKSRGNYGYTF.

The chain has TRBV4-2 and TRBJ1-5, with D perhaps TRBD1 (5 bases). The CDR3 runs to 15 residues. Germline V gives CDR1 LGHNA, CDR2 YNFKEQ. V was shortened by 4 bases and J by 1 base, with 11 bases between the two germline ends. CDR3 coding DNA: TGTGCCAGCAGCCCCACTGACAGCAGCAATCAGCCCCAGCATTTT. Its protein is CASSPTDSSNQPQHF.

The gene calls are TRBV20-1 and TRBJ1-4, with D hard to call. Germline CDR1 DFQATT, CDR2 SNEGSKA (reference sequence). Trimming cost V 0 bases and J 8 bases, with 4 bases left between them. The CDR3 loop spans 11 amino acids. CDR3 protein: CSARDLEKLFF. As DNA, the CDR3 is TGCAGTGCTAGAGATTTGGAAAAACTGTTTTTT.

This CDR3 reads CASRDRGSDTQYF. The CDR3 DNA sequence: TGTGCCAGTAGGGACAGGGGATCAGATACGCAGTATTTT. The rearrangement joins TRBV19 to TRBJ2-3; 9 bases map to TRBD1. The CDR3 is 13 residues long. The germline V gene has CDR1 LNHDA and CDR2 SQIVND (reference sequence). Germline trimming cut 6 bases from V and 4 bases from J; bases unmatched to any gene: 2.

The chain couples TRBV9 to TRBJ2-1; D call uncertain. The CDR3 is made up of 14 amino acids. The V gene lost 0 bases and the J gene lost 3 bases, with 7 bases spanning the gap. Germline V lookup: CDR1 SGDLS, CDR2 YYNGEE. The CDR3 here is CASSVDAYYNEQFF. CDR3 in DNA: TGTGCCAGCAGCGTAGATGCCTACTACAATGAGCAGTTCTTC.

This chain links TRBV18 with TRBJ2-3, with a weak D call TRBD2 (6 bases). Trimming removed 4 bases from V and 3 bases from J, with 17 bases in between. Germline CDR1 is KGHSH and CDR2 is LQKENI. The CDR3 sequence is 16 residues long. CDR3 DNA: TGTGCCAGCTCACTGACGCTAGCCGGGGGAACAGATACGCAGTATTTT. This sequence encodes CASSLTLAGGTDTQYF.

The rearrangement links TRBV7-9 to TRBJ2-5; 9 bases map to TRBD1. With V trimmed by 11 bases and J by 5 bases, 9 bases remained unmatched. CDR1 is SEHNR and CDR2 is FQNEAQ in the germline V gene (reference sequence). The CDR3 loop spans 13 amino acids. This CDR3 is CACDRGVGETQYF. CDR3 DNA sequence: TGTGCCTGTGACAGGGGGGTAGGCGAGACCCAGTACTTC.

The J gene is TRBJ2-1, the V gene TRBV2; TRBD2 might be the D (6 bases). This CDR3 is 14 amino acids long. V gave up 9 bases and J gave up 0 bases, with 12 bases separating them. The V gene's germline CDR1 is SNHLY and CDR2 FYNNEI. CDR3 sequence reads: CASRDFSSYNEQFF. CDR3 nucleotides: TGTGCCAGTAGGGACTTCAGCTCCTACAATGAGCAGTTCTTC.

The V gene is TRBV28, the J gene TRBJ2-7, with 7 bases identical to TRBD1. The length of the CDR3 is 15 residues. V dropped 8 bases and J dropped 7; count of bases not matched to a gene: 17. Germline V gives CDR1 MDHEN, CDR2 SYDVKM. This CDR3 is CASPPKGALLGEQYF. The CDR3 DNA reads as TGTGCCAGCCCACCCAAGGGGGCTCTCTTAGGGGAGCAGTACTTC.

This clone was seen repeatedly, ten times or more. The chain employs TRBV4-1 and TRBJ2-7, with TRBD2 matching 8 bases. J gave up 6 bases and V 0 bases, and 10 bases lay outside the gene matches. Looked up from germline, CDR1 is MGHRA and CDR2 is YSYEKL. There are 16 residues in the CDR3. The CDR3 coding sequence is TGCGCCAGCAGCCAAGATCAAGGGCAGCGGGAGCGCGAGCAGTACTTC. Translated: CASSQDQGQREREQYF.

V gene TRBV6-2 or TRBV6-3 combines with J gene TRBJ2-3; 9 positions match TRBD2. Germline V CDR1 and CDR2: MNHEY, SVGEGT. The CDR3 is 15 residues long. The trim removed 2 bases at V and 3 bases at J, leaving 3 bases unmatched. The CDR3 reads CASSYGGGATDTQYF. CDR3 bases: TGTGCCAGCAGTTACGGCGGGGGGGCGACAGATACGCAGTATTTT.